The next 26 T cell receptor beta chains were all read from a single sample in a study of naive and memory T cell subsets (TCRdb year 2017). Libraries were built with 5' RACE. The reads were generated on an Illumina MiSeq. For the blood and skin samples, TCR RNA was reverse transcribed with SuperScript IV using primers for the alpha and beta constant regions. Starting from the raw public reads, TCRdb applied fastp trimming at Q25, assembled clones with MiXCR and retained in-frame beta chains. Rows matching on CDR3 protein sequence are summarized as one entry with the most common DNA and genes. For this sample the table gives about 21,000 distinct CDR3 sequences, of which about 4% were detected only once. The leading ten clones occupy over 7.5% of the sample. For whole blood analysis, around 2.4 ml of peripheral blood was collected from healthy adult volunteers into Tempus tubes, and RNA was extracted following the manufacturer's instructions.

The receptors derive from a male donor in good health.

This chain joins TRBV3-1 and TRBJ2-1; 9 bases map to TRBD2. This CDR3 has 17 amino acids. With 0 bases clipped from V and 2 bases from J, the junction kept 5 bases outside the gene matches. Germline CDR1 is LGHDT and CDR2 is YNNKEL (reference sequence). The CDR3 spells CASSQDAGLAPYNEQFF. CDR3 coding DNA: TGTGCCAGCAGCCAAGATGCGGGACTAGCCCCCTACAATGAGCAGTTCTTC.

This clonotype has at least ten counts. This sequence joins TRBV5-1 and TRBJ2-7; the D is unclear. The CDR3 sequence is 15 residues long. CDR1 and CDR2 (germline): SGHRS, YFSETQ. Trimming left V 0 bases short and J 0 bases short, with 10 bases between. CDR3 loop: CASSLAATYSYEQYF. The CDR3 DNA follows: TGCGCCAGCAGCTTGGCCGCGACTTACTCCTACGAGCAGTACTTC.

This rearrangement joins TRBV19 to TRBJ2-1; TRBD2 aligns across 10 bases. Trimming cost V 2 bases and J 7 bases; bases outside gene matches: 5. The CDR3 totals 15 residues. Germline V gene sequence: CDR1 LNHDA, CDR2 SQIVND (reference sequence). The CDR3 sequence is CASSILAGALNEQFF. The CDR3 DNA reads TGTGCCAGTAGTATACTAGCGGGAGCACTAAATGAGCAGTTCTTC.

This clonotype was counted many times. J is TRBJ1-1 and V is TRBV6-6; D not certain. The length of the CDR3 is 12 residues. The germline V and J ends were trimmed by 5 bases and 2 bases, with 6 bases remaining between them. CDR1 and CDR2 from the germline V gene are MNHNY and SVGAGI (reference sequence). This CDR3 reads CASSALNTEAFF. The DNA for the CDR3 is TGTGCCAGCAGTGCCCTAAACACTGAAGCTTTCTTT.

This clonotype was detected ten times or more. The chain recombines TRBV6-6 with TRBJ2-7, with D unresolved. Looked up from germline, CDR1 is MNHNY and CDR2 is SVGAGI (reference sequence). Trimming removed 7 bases at V and 3 bases at J, with 10 bases between. CDR3 length equals 12 residues. This CDR3 reads CASKGSLYEQYF. DNA for the CDR3: TGTGCCAGCAAAGGGTCACTCTACGAGCAGTACTTC.

This clonotype showed up many times. The chain uses TRBV19 and TRBJ1-2; TRBD1 agrees at 9 bases. With 5 bases clipped from V and 4 bases from J, the junction kept 11 bases outside the gene matches. The CDR3 is 16 residues long. Germline V CDR1 and CDR2: LNHDA, SQIVND (reference sequence). CDR3 amino acids: CASSRTTGGLGYGYTF. The CDR3 DNA sequence: TGTGCCAGTAGTCGAACGACAGGGGGTCTCGGCTATGGCTACACCTTC.

This clonotype has at least ten counts. This rearrangement joins TRBV5-5 to TRBJ1-2, with 7 bases matching TRBD1. Germline trimming cut 5 bases from V and 6 bases from J; bases unmatched to any gene: 13. The CDR3 consists of 15 residues. In germline, CDR1 is SGHKS, CDR2 YYEKEE (reference sequence). For the CDR3, the DNA is TGTGCCAGCAGTTTACGACAGGGAGGTGTACATGGCTACACCTTC. This translates into CASSLRQGGVHGYTF.

In this sample, this clonotype is medium-sized. This sequence joins TRBV29-1 and TRBJ2-5, with D possibly matching TRBD2 (5 bases). Germline V gene data show CDR1 as SQVTM and CDR2 as ANQGSEA. The length of the CDR3 is 13 residues. The V gene lost 4 bases and the J gene lost 3 bases, with 12 bases spanning the gap. The DNA of the CDR3 is TGCAGCGTTGGTACTAGTAGGGAAGAGACCCAGTACTTC. Translating gives CSVGTSREETQYF.

This clonotype was seen many times. The chain uses TRBV11-2 and TRBJ2-7; 7 nucleotides align to TRBD1. Germline loops: CDR1 SGHAT, CDR2 FQNNGV. The CDR3 is made up of 14 amino acids. With V trimmed by 1 base and J by 6 bases, 6 bases remained unmatched. In DNA, the CDR3 is TGTGCCAGCAGCTTAGGAGGGGGCCCACGCGAGCAGTACTTC. Translated: CASSLGGGPREQYF.

This clonotype was counted ten times or more. The chain couples TRBV4-1 to TRBJ2-6; D is perhaps TRBD1 (5 bases). CDR1 and CDR2 (germline): MGHRA, YSYEKL. There are 17 residues in the CDR3. The germline V and J ends were trimmed by 1 base and 4 bases, with 14 bases remaining between them. CDR3 loop: CASSQGPSGSGANVLTF. CDR3 bases: TGCGCCAGCAGCCAAGGCCCATCAGGGTCCGGGGCCAACGTCCTGACTTTC.

The sample holds many counts of this clonotype. The J gene is TRBJ2-3, the V gene TRBV19; D possibly corresponds to TRBD2 (5 bases). The V and J ends lost 9 bases and 4 bases respectively, with 14 bases between them. Germline-derived CDR1 and CDR2 are LNHDA and SQIVND (reference sequence). The CDR3 spans 13 residues. The CDR3 is CASTNLLADTQYF. DNA for the CDR3: TGTGCCAGCACTAATCTACTAGCAGATACGCAGTATTTT.

This clonotype was counted many times. V gene TRBV10-3 combines with J gene TRBJ2-7, with D unresolved. Germline V CDR1 and CDR2: ENHRY, SYGVKD. V gave up 2 bases and J gave up 5 bases, with 13 bases separating them. CDR3 length equals 14 residues. CDR3 protein: CAISEDTVFDEQYF. CDR3 coding DNA: TGTGCCATCAGTGAGGATACTGTATTCGACGAGCAGTACTTC.

The sample holds many counts of this clonotype. The J gene is TRBJ2-7, the V gene TRBV6-2 or TRBV6-3, with D unclear. CDR1 MNHEY and CDR2 SVGEGT come from the germline V gene. CDR3 length equals 14 residues. V was cut by 5 bases and J by 3 bases, with 14 bases left in between. DNA of the CDR3: TGTGCCAGCAGTCGTGAGTACTATGACTACGAGCAGTACTTC. Its protein is CASSREYYDYEQYF.

The V call is TRBV5-1, the J call TRBJ2-7; no firm D call. Germline V gene sequence: CDR1 SGHRS, CDR2 YFSETQ. The CDR3 loop spans 11 amino acids. Trimming left V 4 bases short and J 1 base short, with 3 bases between. CDR3 loop: CASSRSYEQYF. The CDR3 DNA follows: TGCGCCAGCAGCCGATCCTACGAGCAGTACTTC.

This clonotype was counted many times. The J gene is TRBJ2-5, the V gene TRBV15, with TRBD2 matching over 11 bases. Germline values: CDR1 LNHNV, CDR2 YYDKDF (reference sequence). This CDR3 is 18 amino acids long. With 0 bases clipped from V and 4 bases from J, the junction kept 10 bases outside the gene matches. The CDR3 DNA is TGTGCCACCAGCAGAGAAGGGGGTAGCGGGGGGGCCTTAGAGACCCAGTACTTC. Translated, it gives CATSREGGSGGALETQYF.

At least ten counts were recorded for this clonotype. The gene calls are TRBV5-5 and TRBJ2-7, with 7 bases lining up with TRBD1. V gave up 3 bases and J gave up 3 bases; unmatched junction bases: 3. This CDR3 region has 13 residues. The germline V gene has CDR1 SGHKS and CDR2 YYEKEE (reference sequence). CDR3 sequence: CASSSTGFYEQYF. In DNA form, the CDR3 reads TGTGCCAGCAGCTCGACAGGGTTCTACGAGCAGTACTTC.

Ten or more counts support this clonotype. The gene calls are TRBV5-1 and TRBJ2-1; 11 positions match TRBD2. CDR1 and CDR2 from the germline V gene are SGHRS and YFSETQ. The CDR3 is 16 residues long. V was pared by 0 bases and J by 5 bases, with 4 bases of the junction left unmatched. DNA of the CDR3: TGCGCCAGCAGCTTGGGCGGGACTAGCGGACACAATGAGCAGTTCTTC. This translates into CASSLGGTSGHNEQFF.

This clonotype has ten or more counts. The CDR3 nucleotides read TGTGCCAGCAGTACCGAAACCCTCCTAGCGGGAGCTCCCAATGAGCAGTTCTTC. Its translation: CASSTETLLAGAPNEQFF. This chain connects TRBV12-3 or TRBV12-4 to TRBJ2-1; TRBD2 matches at 10 bases. The ends lost 5 bases at V and 6 bases at J; junction bases unmatched: 16. The length of the CDR3 is 18 residues.

This clonotype was observed a few times. This chain links TRBV19 with TRBJ1-5; no firm D call. There are 14 residues in the CDR3. Trimming took 1 base from V and 7 from J, leaving 11 bases between them. Germline V gene sequence: CDR1 LNHDA, CDR2 SQIVND (reference sequence). DNA of the CDR3: TGTGCCAGTAGTATAGCGAGGGCGGACCAGCCCCAGCATTTT. As protein: CASSIARADQPQHF.

This chain joins TRBV18 and TRBJ2-7; D possibly uses TRBD1 or TRBD2 (5 bases each). This CDR3 is built from 14 residues. The V gene's germline CDR1 is KGHSH and CDR2 LQKENI. V was trimmed by 3 bases and J by 5 bases, leaving 14 bases between them. The CDR3 bases are TGTGCCAGCTCACCTCAACCGGGACGAGACGAGCAGTACTTC. Encoded protein: CASSPQPGRDEQYF.

This clonotype was found many times. The CDR3 DNA reads as TGCAGCGTCCGCGGGGGGTCCGCCTACGAGCAGTACTTC. Residues: CSVRGGSAYEQYF. The chain joins TRBV29-1 to TRBJ2-7, with 8 bases aligning to TRBD2. CDR3 size: 13 residues. The germline CDR1 and CDR2 sequences are SQVTM and ANQGSEA. After removal of 6 bases from V and 2 bases from J, the junction contained 6 bases not matched to a gene.

There are many counts of this clonotype. V and J are TRBV24-1 and TRBJ2-7, with D uncertain. V lost 4 bases, J lost 2 bases, and 17 bases lay in between. Germline V gene lookup returns CDR1 KGHDR and CDR2 SFDVKD. The CDR3 extends over 16 amino acids. The DNA for the CDR3 is TGTGCCACCAGTGACCCAACGGCCCCGAATCCCTACGAGCAGTACTTC. This translates into CATSDPTAPNPYEQYF.

In its sample, this clonotype was seen many times. The rearrangement links TRBV5-6 to TRBJ2-5; D call uncertain. This CDR3 has 13 amino acids. Germline V gene lookup returns CDR1 SGHDT and CDR2 YYEEEE. Trimming left V 0 bases short and J 2 bases short, with 5 bases between. The CDR3 sequence is CASSLGVQETQYF. The CDR3 DNA sequence: TGTGCCAGCAGCTTGGGCGTTCAAGAGACCCAGTACTTC. The full variable domain, in which reference TRBV5-6 and TRBJ2-5 provide the parts outside the CDR3, is DAGVTQSPTHLIKTRGQQVTLRCSPKSGHDTVSWYQQALGQGPQFIFQYYEEEERQRGNFPDRFSGHQFPNYSSELNVNALLLGDSALYLCASSLGVQETQYFGPGTRLLVL.

This clonotype was counted many times. The J gene is TRBJ2-3, the V gene TRBV7-9; 8 positions match TRBD2. The ends lost 1 base at V and 2 bases at J; junction bases unmatched: 5. Per the germline V gene, CDR1 is SEHNR and CDR2 is FQNEAQ (reference sequence). The CDR3 is 16 amino acids. This CDR3 reads CASSLEGLVVTDTQYF. The CDR3 nucleotides read TGTGCCAGCAGCTTAGAGGGACTAGTAGTCACAGATACGCAGTATTTT.

This clonotype qualifies as medium-sized. The chain recombines TRBV6-2 or TRBV6-3 with TRBJ2-7; no clear D gene. This CDR3 is 15 amino acids long. V shed 6 bases and J shed 6 bases, with 21 bases lying between them. CDR1 is MNHEY, CDR2 SVGEGT, per germline. The CDR3: CASSPPGPRLLEQYF. The CDR3 DNA reads TGTGCCAGCAGCCCCCCGGGCCCTAGGTTACTCGAGCAGTACTTC.

This clonotype was seen repeatedly, ten times or more. The chain recombines TRBV6-1 with TRBJ2-3; 9 bases line up with TRBD2. V was clipped by 5 bases and J by 6 bases; unmatched bases: 6. The CDR3 runs to 14 residues. Germline-derived CDR1 and CDR2 are MNHNS and SASEGT. The CDR3 reads CASSIGLAGDTQYF. The CDR3 DNA reads as TGTGCCAGCAGTATCGGGCTAGCGGGGGATACGCAGTATTTT.